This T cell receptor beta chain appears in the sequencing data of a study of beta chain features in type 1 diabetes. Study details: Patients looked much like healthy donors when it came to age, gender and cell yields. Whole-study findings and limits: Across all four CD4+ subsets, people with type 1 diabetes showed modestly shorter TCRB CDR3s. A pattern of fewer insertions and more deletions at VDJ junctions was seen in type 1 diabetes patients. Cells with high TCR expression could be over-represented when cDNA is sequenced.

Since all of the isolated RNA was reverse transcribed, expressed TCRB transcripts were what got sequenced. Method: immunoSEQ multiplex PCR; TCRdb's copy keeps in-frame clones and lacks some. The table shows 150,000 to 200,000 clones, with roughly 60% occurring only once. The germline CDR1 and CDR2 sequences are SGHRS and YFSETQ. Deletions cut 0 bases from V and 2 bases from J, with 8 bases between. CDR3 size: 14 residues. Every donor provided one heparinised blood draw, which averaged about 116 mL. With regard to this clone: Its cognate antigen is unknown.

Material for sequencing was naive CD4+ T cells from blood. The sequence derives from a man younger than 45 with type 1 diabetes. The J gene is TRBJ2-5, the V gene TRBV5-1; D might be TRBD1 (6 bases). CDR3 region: CASSLGDRQETQYF. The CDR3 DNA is TGCGCCAGCAGCTTGGGAGACAGGCAAGAGACCCAGTACTTC.